Listed below are T cell receptor beta chains from one sample, sequenced in a study of blood T cell repertoires in COVID-19. The method was immunoSEQ multiplex PCR; TCRdb's version includes in-frame clones alone and lacks a portion of them. The table includes just over 80,000 clones, over 60% detected once. Sample: peripheral blood. These receptors originate from a woman of 80 years or more with active or convalescent COVID-19. Each CDR3 is given with its conserved first and last residue. Each record gives: V gene, J gene, clone size, D gene, CDR3 protein, CDR3 DNA. The D gene is left open where the match is weak. Rows give clone size only sometimes, using once, few, many, or a class for an expanded clone.

TRBV25-1,TRBJ1-3,-,-,CASSEERSGNTIYF,TGTGCCAGCAGTGAGGAGCGCTCTGGAAACACCATATATTTT
TRBV7-2,TRBJ2-3,-,-,CASSFRRGGPTDTQYF,TGTGCCAGCAGCTTTCGCAGAGGGGGTCCCACAGATACGCAGTATTTT
TRBV2,TRBJ1-2,-,-,CATHGGADYGYTF,TGTGCCACCCATGGGGGGGCAGACTATGGCTACACCTTC
TRBV10-3,TRBJ2-2,-,-,CASTGTPNTGELFF,TGTGCCTCTACCGGGACACCGAACACCGGGGAGCTGTTTTTT
TRBV5-1,TRBJ1-6,-,-,CASSGFLGANSPLHF,TGCGCCAGCAGTGGGTTTCTGGGGGCGAATTCACCCCTCCACTTT
TRBV21-1,TRBJ1-3,-,-,CASSIDRVNHSGNTIYF,TGTGCCAGCAGCATAGACAGGGTTAATCACTCTGGAAACACCATATATTTT
TRBV5-4,TRBJ2-2,few,TRBD1,CASTPGGNTGELFF,TGTGCCAGCACCCCAGGGGGAAACACCGGGGAGCTGTTTTTT
TRBV7-3,TRBJ2-6,-,-,CASSLRRLGANGANVLTF,TGTGCCAGCAGCTTAAGGCGGTTGGGGGCCAATGGGGCCAACGTCCTGACTTTC
TRBV14,TRBJ2-2,once,TRBD1,CASSRRTGPNTGELFF,TGTGCCAGCAGCCGAAGGACAGGGCCGAACACCGGGGAGCTGTTTTTT
TRBV7-2,TRBJ2-3,-,-,CASSTRGGASTDTQYF,TGTGCCAGCAGTACTCGAGGGGGGGCTAGCACAGATACGCAGTATTTT
TRBV28,TRBJ2-1,-,TRBD1,CASSLSLGQGYNEQFF,TGTGCCAGCAGTTTGTCCCTGGGACAGGGTTACAATGAGCAGTTCTTC
TRBV29-1,TRBJ1-2,-,TRBD1,CSAAQRDRPRGYTF,TGCAGCGCGGCTCAAAGGGACAGACCTCGTGGCTACACCTTC
TRBV14,TRBJ1-1,-,TRBD1,CASSPEGARNTEAFF,TGTGCCAGCAGCCCCGAGGGGGCGAGGAACACTGAAGCTTTCTTT
TRBV7-2,TRBJ2-5,few,-,CASTQDFGTETQYF,TGTGCCAGCACCCAGGACTTTGGAACAGAGACCCAGTACTTC
TRBV19,TRBJ1-5,-,-,CASSPRQVVQPQHF,TGTGCCAGTAGTCCCCGACAGGTCGTTCAGCCCCAGCATTTT
TRBV5-4,TRBJ1-3,-,TRBD1,CASSLVQGPLNTIYF,TGTGCCAGCAGCTTGGTACAGGGGCCCCTAAACACCATATATTTT
TRBV6-2/TRBV6-3,TRBJ2-3,many,TRBD2,CASSSAGPTDTQYF,TGTGCCAGCAGTTCAGCGGGACCCACAGATACGCAGTATTTT
TRBV4-3,TRBJ2-4,-,-,CASSPRGDIQYF,TGCGCCAGCAGCCCCAGGGGGGACATTCAGTACTTC
TRBV5-1,TRBJ1-6,-,-,CASSLGGAYNSPLHF,TGCGCCAGCAGCTTAGGGGGGGCTTATAATTCACCCCTCCACTTT
TRBV6-5,TRBJ2-7,-,TRBD1,CASSRGQGDEQYF,TGTGCCAGCAGTAGAGGACAGGGCGACGAGCAGTACTTC
TRBV27,TRBJ1-1,-,-,CASSLGRANTEAFF,TGTGCCAGCAGTCTGGGCAGGGCGAACACTGAAGCTTTCTTT
TRBV6-6,TRBJ1-4,-,-,CASSLRRDATNEKLFF,TGTGCCAGCAGTTTAAGGAGGGACGCAACTAATGAAAAACTGTTTTTT
TRBV5-1,TRBJ2-2,once,TRBD1,CATRDSVTGELFF,TGCGCCACCCGGGACAGTGTCACCGGGGAGCTGTTTTTT
TRBV4-3,TRBJ2-3,-,-,CASSQRATGISTDTQYF,TGCGCCAGCAGCCAGAGGGCGACGGGGATTAGCACAGATACGCAGTATTTT
TRBV5-4,TRBJ2-3,-,-,CASSSGSSTDTQYF,TGTGCCAGCAGTTCAGGGTCTAGCACAGATACGCAGTATTTT
TRBV7-2,TRBJ1-5,-,-,CASSLGYRDGQPQHF,TGTGCCAGCAGCTTAGGATACAGGGACGGTCAGCCCCAGCATTTT
TRBV4-1,TRBJ1-4,once,TRBD1,CASSLQRGTGNEKLFF,TGCGCCAGCAGCCTTCAAAGGGGGACAGGGAATGAAAAACTGTTTTTT
TRBV7-2,TRBJ2-3,-,TRBD2,CASSLGTSGGEYF,TGTGCCAGCAGCCTGGGGACTAGCGGGGGGGAGTATTTT